The clone carrying this T cell receptor (beta chain) showed up just a few times. Its specificity is not known. This sample stems from a study of human T cells and chemical hapten exposure. For the study at large: Sensitizing treatment utilized 2% DPC over a roughly 2 cm by roughly 2 cm portion of upper inner arm skin. Throughout the approximately 26-week study, diphenylcyclopropenone was applied weekly to the patients' scalps.

This CDR3 has 14 residues. The germline V and J ends were trimmed by 11 bases and 0 bases, with 11 bases remaining between them. The germline gives CDR1 SEHNR, CDR2 FQNEAQ (reference sequence). Whole-study results and caveats: After DPC sensitization, TCRs above 1 in 1000 frequency showed no change.

One entry per CDR3 protein results from TCRdb running MiXCR on the RACE reads. The table includes tens of thousands of distinct CDR3 sequences, about 6.3% detected once. This sample's time point: patch test 2, 6 weeks after DPC sensitization. Treatment of the sample: therapeutic diphenylcyclopropenone sensitization with weekly scalp DPC. The receptor was isolated from a woman aged 25 to 39 with alopecia areata. Some clones in this sample may be carry-over from other donors' samples. Specimen: whole blood, collected in connection with sensitization to the hapten diphenylcyclopropenone (DPC). The chain couples TRBV7-9 to TRBJ2-6; D is perhaps TRBD1 or TRBD2 (5 bases each). The CDR3 reads CAQQRGSGANVLTF. CDR3 bases: TGTGCCCAACAGAGGGGCTCTGGGGCCAACGTCCTGACTTTC. Together with reference TRBV7-9 and TRBJ2-6, the CDR3 gives the full variable domain: DTGVSQNPRHKITKRGQNVTFRCDPISEHNRLYWYRQTLGQGPEFLTYFQNEAQLEKSRLLSDRFSAERPKGSFSTLEIQRTEQGDSAMYLCAQQRGSGANVLTFGAGSRLTVL.